This T cell receptor (beta chain) was identified in a study of T cells after yellow fever vaccination. Study conclusions and caveats: Post-booster reappearance was seen for most primary-vaccination clones (96% CD4, around 88% CD8). CD4 and CD8 compartments shared a small share of clonotypes, likely from convergent recombination.

This clonotype came up a few times. Its target is not known. V was trimmed by 2 bases and J by 6 bases, leaving 6 bases between them. Germline assignment: CDR1 SGHRS and CDR2 YFSETQ. The CDR3 length is 13 residues. The authors made TCR cDNA by 5'RACE template switching, adding a universal primer site and UMIs. TCRdb itself ran the 5' RACE reads through MiXCR, one entry per CDR3 protein. Found here are around 400,000 distinct CDR3 sequences, roughly 10% of them singletons; the top ten hold roughly 18%. The V gene is TRBV5-1, the J gene TRBJ1-6; D call uncertain. The TCR originated in a man in his late teens or twenties who received the YFV17D yellow fever vaccine. The specimen comprised PBMCs, sampled on the day of the first yellow fever vaccination. CDR3 sequence reads: CASSFWTNSPLHF. The CDR3 DNA sequence: TGCGCCAGCAGCTTCTGGACTAATTCACCCCTCCACTTT.